Listed here are 19 T cell receptor beta chains from one sample, sequenced in a study of T cell repertoires in cytomegalovirus infection. A single record per CDR3 protein comes from TCRdb applying MiXCR to the reads. This sample has hundreds of thousands of distinct CDR3 sequences, with about 8.8% found just once. Source material: PBMCs. The source of these receptors is a human donor in good health (CMV status not recorded). Some clones in this sample may be carry-over from other donors' samples.

In its sample, this clonotype was seen many times. The rearrangement joins TRBV18 to TRBJ1-1, with D possibly matching TRBD1 (6 bases). Between the trimmed V and J ends, which lost 1 base and 1 base, there was a span of 7 bases. Germline CDR1 and CDR2: KGHSH and LQKENI. The CDR3 is made up of 14 amino acids. The CDR3 is CASSPQGGNTEAFF. DNA of the CDR3: TGTGCCAGCTCACCACAGGGGGGGAACACTGAAGCTTTCTTT.

This clonotype appeared many times. The chain combines TRBV10-3 with TRBJ1-1, with TRBD1 as a possible D gene (6 bases). CDR1 ENHRY and CDR2 SYGVKD come from the germline V gene. The CDR3 runs 14 residues. Between the trimmed V and J ends, which lost 2 bases and 6 bases, there was a span of 13 bases. The CDR3 nucleotides are TGTGCCATCAGTGAGGTGGCAGGGGAGGCTGAAGCTTTCTTT. It encodes CAISEVAGEAEAFF.

This clonotype was seen at least ten times. This chain connects TRBV7-2 to TRBJ2-1; weak D call: TRBD1 (6 bases). V was trimmed by 1 base and J by 6 bases, leaving 13 bases between them. The CDR3 loop spans 15 amino acids. Per germline, CDR1 SGHTA and CDR2 FQGNSA. The CDR3 spells CASSLVQGLGNEQFF. The CDR3 DNA is TGTGCCAGCAGCTTAGTTCAGGGGCTGGGCAATGAGCAGTTCTTC.

V is TRBV19 and J is TRBJ2-2, with 8 nucleotides matching TRBD2. Germline trimming cut 4 bases from V and 3 bases from J; bases unmatched to any gene: 7. The CDR3 length is 16 residues. Per the germline V gene, CDR1 is LNHDA and CDR2 is SQIVND (reference sequence). The CDR3 bases are TGTGCCAGTAGTACAGAGCGGGGGAGATACACCGGGGAGCTGTTTTTT. Translation: CASSTERGRYTGELFF. Looking up the rest from reference TRBV19 and TRBJ2-2 gives the full variable domain: DGGITQSPKYLFRKEGQNVTLSCEQNLNHDAMYWYRQDPGQGLRLIYYSQIVNDFQKGDIAEGYSVSREKKESFPLTVTSAQKNPTAFYLCASSTERGRYTGELFFGEGSRLTVL.

This clonotype was detected many times. The gene calls are TRBV6-2 or TRBV6-3 and TRBJ2-1; TRBD1 or TRBD2 may be the D gene (5 bases each). Per the germline V gene, CDR1 is MNHEY and CDR2 is SVGEGT. This CDR3 comprises 13 residues. V dropped 2 bases and J dropped 12 bases, with 14 bases sitting between them. CDR3 bases: TGTGCCAGCAGTTACAACACCGGGGCCTGGCAGTTCTTC. Protein product: CASSYNTGAWQFF.

The chain couples TRBV6-6 to TRBJ2-1, with 9 bases matching TRBD1. The CDR3 contains 17 residues. J lost 0 bases, V lost 4 bases, and 7 bases had no gene match. Looked up from germline, CDR1 is MNHNY and CDR2 is SVGAGI (reference sequence). CDR3 in DNA: TGTGCCAGCAGTTGGACAGGGGCCCCTAGCTCCTACAATGAGCAGTTCTTC. Translating gives CASSWTGAPSSYNEQFF.

This clonotype was observed many times. Sequence at one end of the junction differs from germline and may be a read error. The chain joins TRBV28 to TRBJ1-5, with D unresolved. The CDR3 runs 11 residues. CDR1 is MDHEN and CDR2 is SYDVKM in the germline V gene. The DNA of the CDR3 is TGTGCCACCGCCGGACCCTCCCAATTTTTTTTT. Translation gives CATAGPSQFFF.

This clonotype came up many times. The V and J genes are TRBV7-9 and TRBJ2-3; no clear D. The germline V gene has CDR1 SEHNR and CDR2 FQNEAQ (reference sequence). Trimming stripped 5 bases from V and 5 bases from J, with 8 bases between. The CDR3 has 12 residues. The CDR3 loop reads CASSPAGDTQYF. Written as DNA, the CDR3 is TGTGCCAGCAGCCCTGCAGGAGATACGCAGTATTTT.

This clonotype was recorded at least ten times. V usage is TRBV7-2 and J usage is TRBJ1-1; D not certain. The CDR3 is 14 residues long. Germline-derived CDR1 and CDR2 are SGHTA and FQGNSA. Trimming left V 5 bases short and J 3 bases short, with 13 bases between. Here the CDR3 DNA reads TGTGCCAGCAGCAAGCCTTATGGGGACACTGAAGCTTTCTTT. Protein: CASSKPYGDTEAFF.

This clonotype occurred many times. The V call is TRBV12-3 or TRBV12-4, the J call TRBJ2-1; the D gene is possibly TRBD1 (6 bases). Deletions cut 5 bases from V and 3 bases from J, with 17 bases between. This CDR3 is 16 amino acids long. CDR3 loop: CASSNRVFYHYNEQFF. The DNA for the CDR3 is TGTGCCAGCAGTAACAGGGTATTTTATCACTACAATGAGCAGTTCTTC.

As concerns this clonotype: Germline and junction disagree at one end, which may indicate a read error. The chain joins TRBV19 to TRBJ1-1; D is unresolved. The CDR3 consists of 13 residues. Germline loops: CDR1 LNHDA, CDR2 SQIVND (reference sequence). The CDR3 DNA follows: TGTGCCAGTAGTATATCGGAGAACACTCAAGCTTTCTTT. Protein: CASSISENTQAFF.

This clonotype was recorded many times. This chain links TRBV5-1 with TRBJ2-3; possibly TRBD1 for D (6 bases). This CDR3 comprises 16 residues. V was pared by 4 bases and J by 5 bases, with 20 bases between. Germline V gives CDR1 SGHRS, CDR2 YFSETQ. This CDR3 is CASSPVRWGRRDTQYF. The CDR3 region has the DNA TGCGCCAGCAGCCCCGTCAGGTGGGGGCGAAGAGATACGCAGTATTTT.

This clonotype was detected many times. The chain uses TRBV7-2 and TRBJ2-1; D perhaps matches TRBD2 (7 bases). V was shortened by 1 base and J by 9 bases, with 19 bases between the two germline ends. The CDR3 loop spans 16 amino acids. Germline V lookup: CDR1 SGHTA, CDR2 FQGNSA. The CDR3 reads CASSLEVMAGAREQFF. The CDR3 nucleotides read TGTGCCAGCAGCTTAGAGGTTATGGCGGGGGCCCGTGAGCAGTTCTTC.

This clonotype was observed a handful of times. The CDR3 DNA reads as TGTGCCAGTAGTATCCGGCTATCTAACTATGGCTACACCTTC. It encodes CASSIRLSNYGYTF. The V and J genes are TRBV19 and TRBJ1-2; D is uncertain. This CDR3 region has 14 residues. CDR1 is LNHDA, CDR2 SQIVND, per germline (reference sequence). Trimming removed 3 bases at V and 0 bases at J, with 8 bases between.

A remark on this clonotype: This clone may be a read error of a much larger clone one base away. The rearrangement joins TRBV29-1 to TRBJ2-1, with 9 positions matching TRBD1. Germline lookup yields CDR1 SQVTM and CDR2 ANQGSEA. The V segment lost 6 bases and the J segment 1 base; nucleotides outside the gene matches: 10. This CDR3 is 16 amino acids long. DNA of the CDR3: TGCAGCGTCCAAGCTCCGGGACAGGGTTCCTACAATGAGCAGTTCTTC. It is translated as CSVQAPGQGSYNEQFF.

This clonotype was picked up many times. J is TRBJ2-5 and V is TRBV12-3 or TRBV12-4, with D perhaps matching TRBD1 or TRBD2 (5 bases each). Trimming cost V 3 bases and J 5 bases, with 10 bases left between them. The CDR3 has 13 amino acids. CDR3 in DNA: TGTGCCAGCAGTTTGGGGACGGTGGAGACCCAGTACTTC. This codes for CASSLGTVETQYF.

This clonotype has ten or more counts. This chain connects TRBV4-1 to TRBJ1-5; D uncertain. There are 14 residues in the CDR3. CDR1 MGHRA and CDR2 YSYEKL come from the germline V gene. V was clipped by 6 bases and J by 3 bases, with 12 bases between them. The chain's CDR3 is CASSAGTDNQPQHF. In nucleotides, the CDR3 is TGCGCCAGCAGTGCTGGAACAGACAATCAGCCCCAGCATTTT.

The table lists this clonotype with many counts. The rearrangement links TRBV12-3 or TRBV12-4 to TRBJ1-5, with a weak D call TRBD1 (6 bases). The length of the CDR3 is 14 residues. The V end was cut by 3 bases, the J end by 4 bases, with 10 bases between. CDR3 nucleotide sequence: TGTGCCAGCAGTTTGTGGGACATAAATCAGCCCCAGCATTTT. This encodes CASSLWDINQPQHF.

The chain couples TRBV6-5 to TRBJ2-5; weak D call: TRBD2 (5 bases). CDR3 length: 16 residues. Looked up from germline, CDR1 is MNHEY and CDR2 is SVGAGI. V lost 7 bases, J lost 5 bases, and 23 bases lay in between. As DNA, the CDR3 is TGTGCCAGCACCCTCGACACTCTAGCTGCTTGGGAGACCCAGTACTTC. Translating it yields CASTLDTLAAWETQYF.